These 12 T cell receptor beta chains originate from one sample sequenced in a study of blood T cell repertoires in COVID-19. Produced via immunoSEQ multiplex PCR; TCRdb's table is partial and in-frame only. The repertoire holds 84,000 or so clones, with 70% to 90% as singletons. Sequenced: peripheral blood. These receptors were obtained from a man between 65 and 85 years old with acute or convalescent COVID-19.

The chain combines TRBV7-7 with TRBJ2-3; perhaps TRBD2 as D (6 bases). This CDR3 is 13 amino acids long. V dropped 5 bases and J dropped 0 bases, with 6 bases sitting between them. In germline, CDR1 is SSHAT, CDR2 FNYEAQ (reference sequence). The CDR3 region is CASSSGSTDTQYF. The CDR3 DNA is TGTGCCAGCAGCAGCGGGAGCACAGATACGCAGTATTTT.

The chain has TRBV7-2 and TRBJ2-3; tentative D call: TRBD2 (6 bases). This CDR3 contains 15 residues. Deletions cut 6 bases from V and 0 bases from J, with 13 bases between. The germline gives CDR1 SGHTA, CDR2 FQGNSA. CDR3: CASSREWGSTDTQYF. CDR3 nucleotide sequence: TGTGCCAGCAGTCGGGAGTGGGGCAGCACAGATACGCAGTATTTT.

The chain recombines TRBV28 with TRBJ2-1; D gene uncertain. The CDR3 runs 17 residues. V shed 6 bases and J shed 4 bases, with 22 bases lying between them. Germline assignment: CDR1 MDHEN and CDR2 SYDVKM. CDR3 loop: CASRIRGHEKPYNEQFF. The CDR3 bases are TGTGCCAGCAGAATTCGTGGGCACGAGAAACCTTACAATGAGCAGTTCTTC.

The chain is built from TRBV6-2 or TRBV6-3 and TRBJ1-1, with D perhaps TRBD1 (6 bases). V was shortened by 4 bases and J by 0 bases, with 18 bases between the two germline ends. Germline CDR1 and CDR2: MNHEY and SVGEGT. This CDR3 is 17 amino acids long. CDR3 nucleotides: TGTGCCAGCAGTTTCCGGCCAAGGACAGTCATGAACACTGAAGCTTTCTTT. Translated, it gives CASSFRPRTVMNTEAFF.

V gene TRBV5-1 combines with J gene TRBJ2-3, with 9 bases aligning to TRBD2. Unmatched junction bases numbered 8, after V lost 5 bases and J lost 4 bases. CDR1 is SGHRS, CDR2 YFSETQ, per germline. The CDR3 extends over 15 amino acids. CDR3 residues: CASSFSGGKADTQYF. For the CDR3, the DNA is TGCGCCAGCAGTTTTAGCGGGGGCAAGGCAGATACGCAGTATTTT.

This sequence joins TRBV6-5 and TRBJ1-2, with 8 bases aligning to TRBD1. The CDR3 totals 15 residues. The germline V gene encodes CDR1 MNHEY and CDR2 SVGAGI. The V gene end was trimmed by 0 bases and the J gene end by 4 bases; junction bases not matched to a gene: 4. The DNA for the CDR3 is TGTGCCAGCAGTTACTCGCAGGGGGCTGGCTATGGCTACACCTTC. Residues: CASSYSQGAGYGYTF.

The V call is TRBV9, the J call TRBJ1-6; a possible D gene is TRBD1 (6 bases). CDR1 and CDR2 from the germline V gene are SGDLS and YYNGEE. The V gene lost 0 bases and the J gene lost 7 bases, with 11 bases spanning the gap. The CDR3 spans 15 residues. The DNA for the CDR3 is TGTGCCAGCAGCGTAGACAGGGTGGGCAATTCACCCCTCCACTTT. Translating gives CASSVDRVGNSPLHF.

This clone was counted once. The chain joins TRBV5-6 to TRBJ1-2; weak D call: TRBD1 (5 bases). Germline values: CDR1 SGHDT, CDR2 YYEEEE. Trimming stripped 1 base from V and 4 bases from J, with 17 bases between. The CDR3 contains 16 residues. The CDR3 bases are TGTGCCAGCAGCTTGTCTGGGGAAAGGGGAGGCTATGGCTACACCTTC. As protein: CASSLSGERGGYGYTF.

The gene calls are TRBV2 and TRBJ2-7; TRBD1 might be the D (5 bases). Germline V gene data show CDR1 as SNHLY and CDR2 as FYNNEI. The CDR3 has 13 residues. V gave up 10 bases and J gave up 7 bases, with 20 bases separating them. CDR3 sequence (DNA): TGTGCCACCGATCCCGGCAGGGCTGGTGAGCAGTACTTC. Translated, it gives CATDPGRAGEQYF.

The V gene is TRBV6-5, the J gene TRBJ2-3, with TRBD2 matching 8 bases. Germline V gene data show CDR1 as MNHEY and CDR2 as SVGAGI. This CDR3 has 14 amino acids. J gave up 1 base and V 7 bases, and 4 bases lay outside the gene matches. CDR3: CASNRGGRTDTQYF. The CDR3 DNA reads TGTGCCAGCAATCGGGGGGGCCGCACAGATACGCAGTATTTT.

The chain combines TRBV11-3 with TRBJ2-2, with 7 bases aligning to TRBD1. The V gene end was trimmed by 5 bases and the J gene end by 0 bases; junction bases not matched to a gene: 6. CDR1 is SGHNT and CDR2 is YENEEA in the germline V gene. The CDR3 has 16 amino acids. The CDR3 loop reads CASSPTGAANTGELFF. CDR3 DNA: TGTGCCAGCAGCCCAACAGGGGCGGCGAACACCGGGGAGCTGTTTTTT.

The gene calls are TRBV28 and TRBJ2-6, with a tentative D call TRBD1 (5 bases). The CDR3 totals 15 residues. The ends were cut back, 4 bases at V and 0 bases at J, with 7 bases in the middle. Germline V gives CDR1 MDHEN, CDR2 SYDVKM. This CDR3 is CASSSQGSGANVLTF. CDR3 nucleotide sequence: TGTGCCAGCAGTTCCCAGGGCTCTGGGGCCAACGTCCTGACTTTC.